The rows below give T cell receptor beta chains drawn from one sample of a study of T cells in Graves' hyperthyroidism and ophthalmopathy. TCRdb itself ran the multiplex PCR reads through MiXCR, one entry per CDR3 protein. The sample consists of 700,000 or so distinct CDR3 sequences, approximately 16% of them appearing once. Sequences were obtained from blood. These receptors came from a man younger than 30 with Graves' hyperthyroidism. Each CDR3 is given with its conserved first and last residue. The D gene is left open where the match is weak. Only part of the rows carry a size: once, few, many, or a class if the clone is expanded.

D	size	V	J	CDR3	DNA
-	-	TRBV11-3	TRBJ2-7	CASSLDGPLGEQYF	TGTGCCAGCAGCCTAGACGGGCCGCTAGGGGAGCAGTACTTC
TRBD2	many	TRBV24-1	TRBJ2-2	CATSPPGLAGGPSGELFF	TGTGCCACCAGTCCTCCTGGACTAGCGGGAGGGCCCTCCGGGGAGCTGTTTTTT
TRBD1	once	TRBV6-5	TRBJ2-2	CASSFPGTGGTGELFF	TGTGCCAGCAGTTTTCCCGGGACAGGGGGCACCGGGGAGCTGTTTTTT
-	-	TRBV6-2/TRBV6-3	TRBJ2-7	CASSYRQTGTRDEQYF	TGTGCCAGCAGTTACCGGCAGACGGGCACTAGGGACGAGCAGTACTTC
-	few	TRBV5-1	TRBJ2-2	CASKQSFTGELFF	TGCGCCAGCAAACAGTCTTTCACCGGGGAGCTGTTTTTT
TRBD1	many	TRBV28	TRBJ2-7	CASSLLGDRNYEQYF	TGTGCCAGCAGTTTGCTTGGGGACAGGAACTACGAGCAGTACTTC
-	many	TRBV6-1	TRBJ2-1	CASSIGQTGRNEQFF	TGTGCCAGCAGCATCGGACAGACTGGGAGGAATGAGCAGTTCTTC
TRBD2	few	TRBV14	TRBJ2-1	CASSQDGTSGYNEQFF	TGTGCCAGCAGCCAAGACGGGACTAGCGGTTACAATGAGCAGTTCTTC
-	many	TRBV7-8	TRBJ2-5	CASSLEVVETQYF	TGTGCCAGCAGCTTAGAGGTAGTCGAGACCCAGTACTTC
TRBD2	many	TRBV12-3/TRBV12-4	TRBJ2-1	CASSLDASGRKYEQFF	TGTGCCAGCAGTTTAGACGCTAGCGGGAGAAAATATGAGCAGTTCTTC
TRBD1	-	TRBV18	TRBJ1-2	CASSPNPGQGGYTF	TGTGCCAGCTCACCTAACCCGGGACAGGGCGGCTACACCTTC
TRBD1	many	TRBV18	TRBJ1-5	CASSITGGSQPQHF	TGTGCCAGCTCAATAACAGGGGGCAGTCAGCCCCAGCATTTT
TRBD2	few	TRBV27	TRBJ2-1	CASSLIRTSSNEQFF	TGTGCCAGCAGTTTAATCAGGACTAGTAGCAATGAGCAGTTCTTC
-	many	TRBV27	TRBJ1-2	CASRALQDYGARNGYTF	TGTGCCAGCAGAGCCCTACAGGACTATGGAGCGAGAAATGGCTACACCTTC
TRBD1	many	TRBV6-6	TRBJ2-7	CASSYTGTASSEQYF	TGTGCCAGCAGTTACACCGGGACAGCTTCCTCCGAGCAGTACTTC
-	many	TRBV2	TRBJ1-5	CASSPRGSHNQPQHF	TGTGCCAGCAGCCCAAGGGGTTCTCACAATCAGCCCCAGCATTTT
TRBD1	many	TRBV5-1	TRBJ1-1	CATSETGSHTEAFF	TGCGCCACCTCGGAGACAGGGTCGCACACTGAAGCTTTCTTT
-	-	TRBV29-1	TRBJ2-7	CSVSTPYGYEQYF	TGCAGCGTTTCGACCCCTTACGGCTACGAGCAGTACTTC
-	-	TRBV28	TRBJ1-5	CASNTAGYSNQPQHF	TGTGCCAGCAATACAGCCGGTTATAGCAATCAGCCCCAGCATTTT
-	-	TRBV6-1	TRBJ1-1	CASQWGVNTEAFF	TGTGCCAGCCAATGGGGGGTGAACACTGAAGCTTTCTTT
-	many	TRBV12-3/TRBV12-4	TRBJ2-1	CASINARGPYNEQFF	TGTGCCAGCATCAACGCCAGGGGCCCGTACAATGAGCAGTTCTTC
TRBD2	few	TRBV19	TRBJ2-1	CASSIVGTSGVEQFF	TGTGCCAGTAGTATTGTAGGGACTAGCGGGGTTGAGCAGTTCTTC
TRBD2	many	TRBV7-9	TRBJ2-1	CASSLKLAGVVNEQFF	TGTGCCAGCAGCTTGAAACTAGCGGGAGTAGTCAATGAGCAGTTCTTC
TRBD2	-	TRBV30	TRBJ2-3	CARRPRLAENTDTQYF	TGTGCCCGCCGACCCCGACTAGCGGAGAATACAGATACGCAGTATTTT
TRBD1	many	TRBV3-1	TRBJ2-7	CASSRQGAGYEQYF	TGTGCCAGCAGCCGACAGGGGGCGGGTTACGAGCAGTACTTC
-	many	TRBV6-1	TRBJ2-2	CAIEEGAGGELFF	TGTGCCATCGAGGAGGGGGCGGGCGGGGAGCTGTTTTTT
-	-	TRBV20-1	TRBJ2-5	CSATPELRRETQYF	TGCAGTGCCACTCCTGAATTGCGTAGAGAGACCCAGTACTTC
-	-	TRBV20-1	TRBJ2-1	CSARIPYRTNEQFF	TGCAGTGCTAGAATTCCCTACCGCACCAATGAGCAGTTCTTC
-	few	TRBV29-1	TRBJ1-5	CSAQLHGNQPQHF	TGCAGCGCCCAGCTCCATGGCAATCAGCCCCAGCATTTT
-	-	TRBV29-1	TRBJ1-4	CSAWGGLYEKLFF	TGCAGTGCCTGGGGCGGACTTTATGAAAAACTGTTTTTT
TRBD1	many	TRBV12-3/TRBV12-4	TRBJ1-5	CASTLDRNQPQHF	TGTGCCAGCACCCTGGACAGGAATCAGCCCCAGCATTTT
-	many	TRBV20-1	TRBJ2-7	CSVSPVGSYEQYF	TGCAGTGTCAGCCCCGTAGGGTCCTACGAGCAGTACTTC
-	-	TRBV5-1	TRBJ2-6	CASSLGAGPRSGANVLTF	TGCGCCAGCAGCTTGGGCGCGGGGCCCCGCTCCGGGGCCAACGTCCTGACTTTC
-	many	TRBV27	TRBJ2-7	CASSLSLGGGYEQYF	TGTGCCAGCAGTTTATCCCTGGGAGGGGGCTACGAGCAGTACTTC
-	-	TRBV6-1	TRBJ2-2	CASSEGGASGELFF	TGTGCCAGCAGTGAAGGGGGCGCTTCCGGGGAGCTGTTTTTT